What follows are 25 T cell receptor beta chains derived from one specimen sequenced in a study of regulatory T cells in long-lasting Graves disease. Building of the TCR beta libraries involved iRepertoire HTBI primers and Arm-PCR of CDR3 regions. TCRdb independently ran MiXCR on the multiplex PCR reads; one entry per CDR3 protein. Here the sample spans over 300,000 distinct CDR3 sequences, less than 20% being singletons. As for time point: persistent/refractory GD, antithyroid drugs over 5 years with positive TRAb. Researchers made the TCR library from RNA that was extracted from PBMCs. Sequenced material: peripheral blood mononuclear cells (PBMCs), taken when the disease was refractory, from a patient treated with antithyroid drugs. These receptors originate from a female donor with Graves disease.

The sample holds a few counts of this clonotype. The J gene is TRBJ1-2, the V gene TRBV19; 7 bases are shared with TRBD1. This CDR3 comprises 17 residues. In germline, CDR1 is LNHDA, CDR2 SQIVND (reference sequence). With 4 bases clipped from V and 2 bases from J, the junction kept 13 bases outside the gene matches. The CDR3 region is CASSKLIWDSENYGYTF. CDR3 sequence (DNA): TGTGCCAGTAGTAAGTTGATATGGGACAGCGAAAACTATGGCTACACCTTC.

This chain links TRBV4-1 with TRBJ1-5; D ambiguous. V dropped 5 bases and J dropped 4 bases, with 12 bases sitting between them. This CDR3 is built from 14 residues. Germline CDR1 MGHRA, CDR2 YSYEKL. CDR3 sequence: CASSYAALNQPQHF. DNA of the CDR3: TGCGCCAGCAGCTATGCCGCGCTTAATCAGCCCCAGCATTTT.

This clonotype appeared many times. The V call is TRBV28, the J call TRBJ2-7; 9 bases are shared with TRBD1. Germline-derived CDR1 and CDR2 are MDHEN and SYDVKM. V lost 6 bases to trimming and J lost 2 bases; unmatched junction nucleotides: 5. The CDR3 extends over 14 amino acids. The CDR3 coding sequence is TGTGCCAGCAGCGAGGACAGGGGAGCCTACGAGCAGTACTTC. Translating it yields CASSEDRGAYEQYF.

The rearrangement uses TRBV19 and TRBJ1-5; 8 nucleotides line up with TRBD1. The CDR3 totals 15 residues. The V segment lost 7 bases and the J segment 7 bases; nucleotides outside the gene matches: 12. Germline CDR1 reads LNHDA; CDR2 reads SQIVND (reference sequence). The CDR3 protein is CASTPWGGTGQPQHF. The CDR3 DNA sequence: TGTGCCAGTACCCCCTGGGGAGGGACAGGCCAGCCCCAGCATTTT.

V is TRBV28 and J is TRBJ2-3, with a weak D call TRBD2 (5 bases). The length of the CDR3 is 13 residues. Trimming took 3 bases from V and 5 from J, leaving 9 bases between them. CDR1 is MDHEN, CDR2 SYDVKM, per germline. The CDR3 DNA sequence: TGTGCCAGCAGTTTTCTAGGACTAGATACGCAGTATTTT. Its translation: CASSFLGLDTQYF.

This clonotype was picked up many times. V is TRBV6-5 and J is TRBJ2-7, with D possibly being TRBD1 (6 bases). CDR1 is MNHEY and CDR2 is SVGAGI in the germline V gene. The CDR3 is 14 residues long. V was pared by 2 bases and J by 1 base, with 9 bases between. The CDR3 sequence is CASSYNRESYEQYF. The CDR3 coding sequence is TGTGCCAGCAGTTACAACAGGGAATCCTACGAGCAGTACTTC.

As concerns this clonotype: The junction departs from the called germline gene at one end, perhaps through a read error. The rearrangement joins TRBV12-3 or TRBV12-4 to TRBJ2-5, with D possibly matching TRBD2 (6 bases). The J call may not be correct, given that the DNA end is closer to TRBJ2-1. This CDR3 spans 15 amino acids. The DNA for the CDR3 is TGTGCCAGCAATTTAGCGTTCGGGGGAAACAATGAGCAGTTCTTC. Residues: CASNLAFGGNNEQFF.

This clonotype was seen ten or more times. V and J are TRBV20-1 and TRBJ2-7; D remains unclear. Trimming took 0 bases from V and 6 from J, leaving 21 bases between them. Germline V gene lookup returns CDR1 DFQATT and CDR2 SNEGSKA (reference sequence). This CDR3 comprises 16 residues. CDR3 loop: CSARDDGGFSPGEQYF. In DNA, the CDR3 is TGCAGTGCTAGAGATGACGGTGGCTTCAGCCCTGGCGAGCAGTACTTC.

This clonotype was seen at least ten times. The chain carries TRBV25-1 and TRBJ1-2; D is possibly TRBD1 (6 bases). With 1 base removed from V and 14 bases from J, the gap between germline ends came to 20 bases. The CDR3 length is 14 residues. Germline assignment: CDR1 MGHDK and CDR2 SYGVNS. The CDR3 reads CASSESPTTGAITF. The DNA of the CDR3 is TGTGCCAGCAGTGAATCCCCCACGACAGGTGCAATTACCTTC.

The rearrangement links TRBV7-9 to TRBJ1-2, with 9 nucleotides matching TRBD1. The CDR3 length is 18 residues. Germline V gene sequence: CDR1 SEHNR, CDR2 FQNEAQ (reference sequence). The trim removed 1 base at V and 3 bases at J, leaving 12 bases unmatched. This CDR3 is CASSLESPGQGGYYGYTF. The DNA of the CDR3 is TGTGCCAGCAGCTTAGAGTCCCCGGGACAGGGTGGTTACTATGGCTACACCTTC.

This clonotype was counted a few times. The CDR3, as DNA: TGCGCCAGCAGCTTGGCGACGGCGGACACTGAAGCTTTCTTT. Its protein product is CASSLATADTEAFF. The V call is TRBV5-1, the J call TRBJ1-1; D ambiguous. CDR3 length: 14 residues. Germline assignment: CDR1 SGHRS and CDR2 YFSETQ. V lost 0 bases to trimming and J lost 3 bases, with 9 bases between them. The whole variable domain, remainder taken from reference TRBV5-1 and TRBJ1-1, is KAGVTQTPRYLIKTRGQQVTLSCSPISGHRSVSWYQQTPGQGLQFLFEYFSETQRNKGNFPGRFSGRQFSNSRSEMNVSTLELGDSALYLCASSLATADTEAFFGQGTRLTVV.

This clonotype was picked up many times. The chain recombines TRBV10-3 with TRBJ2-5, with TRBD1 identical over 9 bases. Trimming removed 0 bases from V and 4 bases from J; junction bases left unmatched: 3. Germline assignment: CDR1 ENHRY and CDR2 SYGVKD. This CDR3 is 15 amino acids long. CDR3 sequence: CAISESRTGVETQYF. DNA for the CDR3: TGTGCCATCAGTGAGTCAAGGACAGGGGTAGAGACCCAGTACTTC.

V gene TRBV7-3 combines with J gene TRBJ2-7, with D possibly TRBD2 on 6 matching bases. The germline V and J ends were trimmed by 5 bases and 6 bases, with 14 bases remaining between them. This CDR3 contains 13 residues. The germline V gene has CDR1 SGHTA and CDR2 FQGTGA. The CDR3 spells CASSQGSGVEQYF. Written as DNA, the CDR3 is TGTGCCAGCAGCCAAGGCTCGGGGGTCGAGCAGTACTTC.

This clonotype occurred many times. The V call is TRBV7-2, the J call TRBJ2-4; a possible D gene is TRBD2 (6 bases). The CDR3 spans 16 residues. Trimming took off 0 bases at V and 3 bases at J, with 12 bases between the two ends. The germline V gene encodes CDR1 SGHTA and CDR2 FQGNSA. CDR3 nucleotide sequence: TGTGCCAGCAGCTTAGCAGGGACGGGAGTCAAAAACATTCAGTACTTC. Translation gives CASSLAGTGVKNIQYF.

Written as DNA, the CDR3 is TGCAGTGCTAGAGGGGACCGATTCGCCGGGGAGCTGTTTTTT. Its protein product is CSARGDRFAGELFF. The rearrangement joins TRBV20-1 to TRBJ2-2; D might be TRBD1 or TRBD2, each matching 5 bases. Trimming removed 1 base from V and 6 bases from J, with 12 bases in between. Germline V CDR1 and CDR2: DFQATT, SNEGSKA (reference sequence). There are 14 residues in the CDR3.

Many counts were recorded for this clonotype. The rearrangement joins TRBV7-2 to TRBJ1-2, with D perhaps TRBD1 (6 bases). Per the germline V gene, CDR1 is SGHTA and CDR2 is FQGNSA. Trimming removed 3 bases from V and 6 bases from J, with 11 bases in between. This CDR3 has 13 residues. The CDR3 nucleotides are TGTGCCAGCAGCTTCGGACAGAGGGATGGCTACACCTTC. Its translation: CASSFGQRDGYTF.

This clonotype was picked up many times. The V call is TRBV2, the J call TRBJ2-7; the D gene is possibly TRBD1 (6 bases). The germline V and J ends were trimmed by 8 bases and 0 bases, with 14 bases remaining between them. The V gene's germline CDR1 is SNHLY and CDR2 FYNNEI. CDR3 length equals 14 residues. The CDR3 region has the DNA TGTGCCAGCGCCCCGACAGGATACTCCTACGAGCAGTACTTC. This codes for CASAPTGYSYEQYF.

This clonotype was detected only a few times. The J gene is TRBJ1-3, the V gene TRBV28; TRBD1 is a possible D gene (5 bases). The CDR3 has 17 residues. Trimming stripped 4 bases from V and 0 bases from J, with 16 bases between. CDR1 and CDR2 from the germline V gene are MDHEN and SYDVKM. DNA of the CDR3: TGTGCCAGCAGTTCACCCCCCGGGGGACGCTCTGGAAACACCATATATTTT. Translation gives CASSSPPGGRSGNTIYF.

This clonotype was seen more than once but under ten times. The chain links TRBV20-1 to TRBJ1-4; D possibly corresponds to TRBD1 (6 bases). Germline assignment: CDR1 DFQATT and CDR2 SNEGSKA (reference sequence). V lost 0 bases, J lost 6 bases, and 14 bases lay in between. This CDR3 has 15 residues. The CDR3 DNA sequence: TGCAGTGCTAGAGATCGATCAGGGGACTATGAAAAACTGTTTTTT. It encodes CSARDRSGDYEKLFF.

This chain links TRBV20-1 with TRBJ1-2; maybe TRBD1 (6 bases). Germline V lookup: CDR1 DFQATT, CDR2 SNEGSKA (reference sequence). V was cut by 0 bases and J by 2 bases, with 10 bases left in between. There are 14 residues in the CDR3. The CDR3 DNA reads TGCAGTGCTAGAGAGGACAGCTTAAACTATGGCTACACCTTC. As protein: CSAREDSLNYGYTF.

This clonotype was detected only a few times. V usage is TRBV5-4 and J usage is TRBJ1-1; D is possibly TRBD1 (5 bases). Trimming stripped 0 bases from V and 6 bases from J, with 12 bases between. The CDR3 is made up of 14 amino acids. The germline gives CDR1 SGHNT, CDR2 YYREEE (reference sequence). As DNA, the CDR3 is TGTGCCAGCAGCTTGGAGTTGAACAGGCCTGAAGCTTTCTTT. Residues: CASSLELNRPEAFF.

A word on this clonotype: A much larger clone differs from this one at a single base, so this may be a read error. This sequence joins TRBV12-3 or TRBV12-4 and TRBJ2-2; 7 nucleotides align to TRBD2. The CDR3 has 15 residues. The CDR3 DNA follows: TGTGCCGGCAGTCTTTCTAGCGGACACACCGGGGAGCTGTTTTTT. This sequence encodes CAGSLSSGHTGELFF.

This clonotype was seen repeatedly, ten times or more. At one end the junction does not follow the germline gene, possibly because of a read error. CDR3 sequence (DNA): TGTGCCAGCAGTGAGGGGGCGAAGACCGGGGAGCTGTTTTTT. As protein: CASSEGAKTGELFF. The chain recombines TRBV2 with TRBJ2-2; perhaps TRBD1 as D (6 bases). This CDR3 has 14 residues. CDR1 SNHLY and CDR2 FYNNEI come from the germline V gene.

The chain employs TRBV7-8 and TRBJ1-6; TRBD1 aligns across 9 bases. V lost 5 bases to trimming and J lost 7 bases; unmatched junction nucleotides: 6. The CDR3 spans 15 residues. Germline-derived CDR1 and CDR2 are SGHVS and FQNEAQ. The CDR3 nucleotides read TGTGCCAGCAGCGGACCCGGGACAGGGAATTCACCCCTCCACTTT. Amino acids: CASSGPGTGNSPLHF.

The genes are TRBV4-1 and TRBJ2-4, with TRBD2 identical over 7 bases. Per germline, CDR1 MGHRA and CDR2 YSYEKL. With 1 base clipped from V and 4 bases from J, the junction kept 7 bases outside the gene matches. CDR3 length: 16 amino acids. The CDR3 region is CASSQGPRTSKNIQYF. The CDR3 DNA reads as TGCGCCAGCAGCCAAGGGCCAAGGACTAGTAAAAACATTCAGTACTTC.